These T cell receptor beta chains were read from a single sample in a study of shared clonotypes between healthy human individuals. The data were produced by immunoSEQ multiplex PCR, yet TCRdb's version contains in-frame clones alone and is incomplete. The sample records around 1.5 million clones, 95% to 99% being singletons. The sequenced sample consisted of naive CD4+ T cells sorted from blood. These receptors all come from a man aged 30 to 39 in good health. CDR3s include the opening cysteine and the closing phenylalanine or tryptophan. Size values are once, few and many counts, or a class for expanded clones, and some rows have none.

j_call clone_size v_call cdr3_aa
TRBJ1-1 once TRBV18 CASSPRARGSEAFF
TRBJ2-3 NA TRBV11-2 CASSSLGAGGRTDTQYF
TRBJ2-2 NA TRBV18 CASSPKSQPTGELFF
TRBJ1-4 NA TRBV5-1 CASSLGFGTGTNEKLFF
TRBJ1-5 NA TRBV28 CASSSGKMGQPQHF
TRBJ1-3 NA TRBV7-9 CASSLPPASNTIYF
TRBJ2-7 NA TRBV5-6 CASSPTWAGEWEQYF
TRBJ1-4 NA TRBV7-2 CASSEDSPREKLFF
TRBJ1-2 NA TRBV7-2 CASSLWRTANYGYTF
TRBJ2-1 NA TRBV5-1 CASSYTSGTYNEQFF
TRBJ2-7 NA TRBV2 CASRRDRNYEQYF
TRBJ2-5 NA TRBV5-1 CASSLRQGSRETQYF
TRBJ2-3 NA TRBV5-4 CASSLTTASTDTQYF
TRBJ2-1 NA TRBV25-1 CASSDGTSDYNEQFF
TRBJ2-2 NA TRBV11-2 CASSFVTSREGNTGELFF
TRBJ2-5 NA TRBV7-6 CASSLILAETQYF
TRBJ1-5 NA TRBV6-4 CATTAGGGNQPQHF
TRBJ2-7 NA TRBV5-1 CASSSLPIPSYEQYF
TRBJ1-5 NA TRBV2 CASSDWQGVNNQPQHF
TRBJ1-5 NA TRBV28 CASSPRVGLDQPQHF
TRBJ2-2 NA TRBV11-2 CASSLDRSYTGELFF
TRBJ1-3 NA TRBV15 CATSREFRSGNTIYF
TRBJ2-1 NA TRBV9 CASSVGKNEQFF
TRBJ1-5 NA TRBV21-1 CASSHGGTGTLSNQPQHF
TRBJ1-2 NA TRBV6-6 CASSGETGFGYTF
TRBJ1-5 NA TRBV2 CASRPRDRGAVQPQHF
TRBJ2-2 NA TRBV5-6 CASSLGPSNTGELFF
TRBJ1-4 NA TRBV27 CASSPRGTANEKLFF
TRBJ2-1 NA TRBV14 CASSQDRGRVYNEQFF
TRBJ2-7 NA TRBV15 CATSYQRYEQYF
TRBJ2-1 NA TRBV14 CASSPRQPSSYNEQFF
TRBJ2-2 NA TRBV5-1 CASSLALTDRGYRSTGELFF
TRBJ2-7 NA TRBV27 CASSFGGPVSYEQYF
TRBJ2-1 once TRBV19 CATREDDNEQFF
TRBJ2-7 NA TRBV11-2 CASSGLRDFLLEQYF
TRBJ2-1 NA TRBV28 CASSVTAQGFDEQFF
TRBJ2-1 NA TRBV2 CASTGQNNEQFF
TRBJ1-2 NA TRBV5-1 CASSSDRGVGYTF
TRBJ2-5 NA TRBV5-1 CASSLQGRGEETQYF
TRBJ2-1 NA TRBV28 CASSFPKGAGAYNEQFF
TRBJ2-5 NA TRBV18 CASSPQKIQETQYF
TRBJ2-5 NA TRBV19 CASSIVATSGQETQYF
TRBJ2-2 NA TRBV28 CASSLPGELFF
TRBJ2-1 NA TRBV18 CASSPPASGSINEQFF
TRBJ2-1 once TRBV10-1 CASSDLEGTSGRNEQFF
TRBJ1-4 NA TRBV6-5 CASSSQTGGDEKLFF
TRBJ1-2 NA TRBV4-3 CASSQRGRIFYGYTF
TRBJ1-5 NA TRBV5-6 CASSLGTNQPQHF
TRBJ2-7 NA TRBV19 CASSMSWGGAYEQYF
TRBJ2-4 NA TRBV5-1 CASSPDRADKNIQYF